The subject of this entry is one TCR beta chain. Its antigen is currently unknown. This entry comes from a study of T cells expressing NK-cell markers. Study at large: It was sorted CD3+CD56+NKG2C+, CD3+CD56+NKG2C- and CD3+CD56-NKG2C+ T cells that supplied the TCR beta repertoires. Sequencing covered eight donors, seven HCMV-seropositive and one seronegative. General observations from the study: In about 6 donors, dominant CD3+CD56+NKG2C+ clones formed roughly 1.0-7.5% of CD8+ cells. The study left the HCMV specificity of expanded NKG2C+ T cell clones unresolved.

In germline, CDR1 is MNHEY, CDR2 SVGEGT. The length of the CDR3 is 14 residues. TCRdb re-analyzed the 5' RACE reads; it lists each CDR3 protein once, without DNA. Here the sample table reports about 260,000 distinct CDR3 sequences. This sequence joins TRBV6-2 or TRBV6-3 and TRBJ2-1. Sequencing was carried out using blood T cells: a sorted CD56 or NKG2C T cell subset, CD4+ or CD8+ T cells, or bulk PBMC T cells (not recorded which). This sequence originates from a man aged 18 to 29 in good health. CDR3 amino acids: CASSYGQSYNEQFF.